This T cell receptor beta chain was documented in a study of blood T cell repertoires in COVID-19. Study-wide context: Whether acute or convalescent, the COVID-19 samples came from the United States, Italy and Spain. The cDNA or gDNA used as material had been derived from T cells, B-cell-depleted T cells, or PBMCs.

The CDR3 is 14 residues long. The trim removed 3 bases at V and 7 bases at J, leaving 6 bases unmatched. From germline, CDR1 is MDHEN and CDR2 SYDVKM. Followed over time, Seattle patients had been enrolled while infection was active. Only in-frame clones appear in the TCRdb table, and some are missing; sequencing was by immunoSEQ multiplex PCR. Of 250,000 to 300,000 clones in the sample, 86% were seen once. This sequence originates from a woman aged 30 to 39 with COVID-19, enrolled during active disease. Sample: peripheral blood. The V call is TRBV28, the J call TRBJ2-7; 10 bases are shared with TRBD1. The CDR3 loop is CASSFGTGVGEQYF. CDR3 bases: TGTGCCAGCAGTTTCGGGACAGGGGTTGGGGAGCAGTACTTC.